The entry below describes one T cell receptor (beta chain). The antigen remains undetermined. This specimen comes from a study of blood T cells in healthy people across ages. As for the study in general: The capture of about one barcoded beta molecule per two T cells was achieved by template switching. Study-level results: Considered underestimates were the diversity estimates obtained from one million T cells.

This CDR3 is built from 15 residues. Germline V lookup: CDR1 MDHEN, CDR2 SYDVKM. Unmatched junction bases numbered 6, after V lost 5 bases and J lost 1 base. For the second PCR, which ran for 7 to 11 cycles, a sample-barcoded 5' primer and a J-beta primer mix were used. Unique molecular identifiers of 12 random nucleotides labeled each cDNA. TCRdb re-called the 5' RACE reads with MiXCR, one entry per CDR3 protein. The table includes about 1.8 million distinct CDR3 sequences, about 50% detected once. The sample providers were healthy Caucasian people from Russia, aged about 6 to 100. V is TRBV28 and J is TRBJ1-1; TRBD1 aligns across 8 bases. This TCR derives from a woman aged 40 to 50 in good health. The sequencing input was blood. DNA for the CDR3: TGTGCCAGCAGTCCATATGGGACAGGGAACACTGAAGCTTTCTTT. This codes for CASSPYGTGNTEAFF.